A selection of T cell receptor beta chains follows, all from one sample in a study of cytomegalovirus exposure and HLA in healthy donors. The protocol was immunoSEQ multiplex PCR, while the TCRdb copy is restricted to in-frame clones and leaves out a portion. This table has roughly 110,000 clones, 71% appearing once. Sample: PBMCs. These TCRs come from a female donor in good health and CMV-seronegative. CDR3s include the opening cysteine and the closing phenylalanine or tryptophan. Each record gives: D gene, J gene, V gene, clone size, CDR3 DNA, CDR3 protein. D genes are given only for firm matches. Rows may omit the clone size; those that give it use once, few, many or a size class.

TRBD2	TRBJ2-7	TRBV5-1	NA	TGCGCCAGCAGCTTGGGACTAGCGGTGACCTACGAGCAGTACTTC	CASSLGLAVTYEQYF
TRBD2	TRBJ2-2	TRBV2	NA	TGTGCCAGCAGCGTTCGACTAGCGGGAGACGAATTTTCGCCCGGGGAGCTGTTTTTT	CASSVRLAGDEFSPGELFF
NA	TRBJ2-7	TRBV28	NA	TGTGCCAGCGACAGCAGCTCCTACGAGCAGTACTTC	CASDSSSYEQYF
TRBD2	TRBJ2-3	TRBV11-3	NA	TGTGCCAGCAGCTCTGGACGGGGGGGCGCAGATACGCAGTATTTT	CASSSGRGGADTQYF
NA	TRBJ1-1	TRBV7-9	NA	TGTGCCAGCAGTCCAAGCGGGGGCGCGGAGTACACTGAAGCTTTCTTT	CASSPSGGAEYTEAFF
TRBD2	TRBJ2-5	TRBV6-5	NA	TGTGCCAGCAGTTACCAGACTAGCGGGAGTCGGCACCAATACTTC	CASSYQTSGSRHQYF
TRBD2	TRBJ2-1	TRBV27	NA	TGTGCCAGCAGTTCTTTAAGGCCTAGCGGGAAGTATGAGCAGTTCTTC	CASSSLRPSGKYEQFF
TRBD2	TRBJ2-5	TRBV19	NA	TGTGCCAGTAGTATCTCGGCGGGAGGGCTCGGGGAGACCCAGTACTTC	CASSISAGGLGETQYF
TRBD2	TRBJ2-5	TRBV11-3	once	TGTGCCAGCAGCTTAGGACTGGGGGGGGAAGAGACCCAGTACTTC	CASSLGLGGEETQYF
TRBD1	TRBJ2-7	TRBV6-1	NA	TGTGCCAGCAGTGAAGTTAGTTGGCAGGGGGCTTACCCCTACGAGCAGTACTTC	CASSEVSWQGAYPYEQYF
TRBD1	TRBJ2-7	TRBV5-1	NA	TGCGCCAGCAGCTGGGACAGTCCCTACGAGCAGTACTTC	CASSWDSPYEQYF
TRBD2	TRBJ2-4	TRBV9	NA	TGTGCCAGCAGCGTAGCTTCGGGCGGGAGCGGGGGAAACATTCAGTACTTC	CASSVASGGSGGNIQYF
TRBD2	TRBJ2-7	TRBV10-3	NA	TGTGCCATCGCGGCGGCGGGAGGACCCTCCTACGAGCAGTACTTC	CAIAAAGGPSYEQYF
TRBD2	TRBJ2-7	TRBV7-3	NA	TGTGCCAGCAGCTTAATTGGCGGGAGTGGTGAGCAGTACTTC	CASSLIGGSGEQYF
NA	TRBJ1-5	TRBV30	NA	TGTGCCTGGGGGGAGGAGGGCAGGACTTACGGGCCCCAGCATTTT	CAWGEEGRTYGPQHF
TRBD2	TRBJ2-7	TRBV11-3	NA	TGTGCCAGCAGTCCTAGCGGGAGGGCCTACGAGCAGTACTTC	CASSPSGRAYEQYF
TRBD2	TRBJ2-3	TRBV7-9	NA	TGTGCCAGCAGCTTAGCGCTAGCGGGGACGGATACGCAGTATTTT	CASSLALAGTDTQYF
NA	TRBJ2-7	TRBV9	NA	TGTGCCAGCAGCGTAGGAGCGGAACCCTACGAGCAGTACTTC	CASSVGAEPYEQYF
TRBD1	TRBJ1-2	TRBV19	once	TGTGCCAGTAGTCCGGGGACAGGGGGGAGCTATGGCTACACCTTC	CASSPGTGGSYGYTF
NA	TRBJ2-7	TRBV7-6	few	TGTGCCAGCAGCTTAGCGGCCAGGGCCGGGGAGCAGTACTTC	CASSLAARAGEQYF
NA	TRBJ2-1	TRBV4-1	NA	TGCGCCAGCAGCCAAGATGGGGCGTGGCGGGGCAATGAGCAGTTCTTC	CASSQDGAWRGNEQFF
NA	TRBJ2-3	TRBV28	few	TGTGCCAGCAGTCTACGAGAGGAGCCAGATACGCAGTATTTT	CASSLREEPDTQYF
TRBD1	TRBJ1-3	TRBV5-6	NA	TGTGCCAGCAGCTGGACAGGAGCCCGAAACACCATATATTTT	CASSWTGARNTIYF
NA	TRBJ1-5	TRBV15	NA	TGTGCCACCAGCAGGTTAAGGAGAGGCGATCAGCCCCAGCATTTT	CATSRLRRGDQPQHF
NA	TRBJ1-2	TRBV7-8	NA	TGTGCCAGCAGCTTAGGCGCTAACTATGGCTACACCTTC	CASSLGANYGYTF
TRBD2	TRBJ2-1	TRBV19	few	TGTGCCAGTAGTATAGGTCTAGCGGGAGGCTACAATGAGCAGTTCTTC	CASSIGLAGGYNEQFF
TRBD2	TRBJ2-3	TRBV6-1	NA	TGTGCCAGCAGAATAGCGGGAGGGCTATTCACGCAGTATTTT	CASRIAGGLFTQYF
NA	TRBJ1-5	TRBV19	NA	TGTGCCAGTAGTATAGCGTCGGTAGCCCAGCATTTT	CASSIASVAQHF
NA	TRBJ2-7	TRBV11-1	NA	TGTGCCAGCAGCTTAACTGCCCCCAGGGGAGGGGGAACCTACGAGCAGTACTTC	CASSLTAPRGGGTYEQYF
TRBD2	TRBJ2-1	TRBV10-1	NA	TGCGCCAGCAGTGAGACTAGCGGGAGATCCTACAATGAGCAGTTCTTC	CASSETSGRSYNEQFF
NA	TRBJ1-3	TRBV5-4	NA	TGTGCCAGCAGCTTGGACAGCGGGACCTCTGGAAACACCATATATTTT	CASSLDSGTSGNTIYF
NA	TRBJ1-1	TRBV28	NA	TGTGCCAGCAAAAGGAGGACAGCCAACACTGAAGCTTTCTTT	CASKRRTANTEAFF
TRBD2	TRBJ2-3	TRBV29-1	NA	TGCAGCGTTGGCGGGAGCCCAGATACGCAGTATTTT	CSVGGSPDTQYF
NA	TRBJ2-7	TRBV5-5	medium-sized	TGTGCCAGCAGCTGGAGCTCCTACGAGCAGTACTTC	CASSWSSYEQYF
TRBD2	TRBJ2-1	TRBV4-2	NA	TGTGCCAGCAGCCAAGTGAGCGGGAGAATCGGCAATGAGCAGTTCTTC	CASSQVSGRIGNEQFF
TRBD2	TRBJ2-1	TRBV11-3	few	TGTGCCAGCAGCTTACACTCGGGACTAGCGGGAGGGTGGGACAATGAGCAGTTCTTC	CASSLHSGLAGGWDNEQFF
TRBD2	TRBJ2-7	TRBV9	NA	TGTGCCAGCAGTGAGAGCGGGGAAGCCTCCTACGAGCAGTACTTC	CASSESGEASYEQYF
TRBD2	TRBJ2-1	TRBV6-6	NA	TGTGCCAGCAGTCCGTGGGAGGGGAGAAATGAGCAGTTCTTC	CASSPWEGRNEQFF
NA	TRBJ2-1	TRBV5-4	NA	TGTGCCAGCAGCTTGGACAGGAATGAGCAGTTCTTC	CASSLDRNEQFF
NA	TRBJ2-1	TRBV13	few	TGTGCCAGCAGCTCTAGGGGCAATGAGCAGTTCTTC	CASSSRGNEQFF
NA	TRBJ2-5	TRBV5-4	few	TGTGCCAGCACCACCCTAACCCAAGAGACCCAGTACTTC	CASTTLTQETQYF
TRBD2	TRBJ2-1	TRBV2	few	TGTGCCAGCAAGAGACTAGCGGTTAAGGATGAGCAGTTCTTC	CASKRLAVKDEQFF